Listed below are T cell receptor beta chains from one sample, sequenced in a study of blood T cell repertoires in COVID-19. Assay: immunoSEQ multiplex PCR; the TCRdb copy retains only in-frame clones and omits some. The sample shows fewer than 350,000 clones, roughly 89% of them seen only once. Input material: peripheral blood. These receptors were taken from a man aged 25-45 years with COVID-19, enrolled during active disease. The CDR3 runs from the conserved cysteine through the conserved F or W. Each record gives: clone size, J gene, V gene, D gene, CDR3 DNA, CDR3 protein. The D gene is left open where the match is weak. Rows give clone size only sometimes, using once, few, many, or a class for an expanded clone.

>-|TRBJ1-3|TRBV5-6|-
TGTGCCAGCAGCTTAGCACAGGGTGGAAACACCATATATTTT
CASSLAQGGNTIYF
>-|TRBJ2-7|TRBV5-1|-
TGCGCCAGCAGCTCCGGACGGGATTACGAGCAGTACTTC
CASSSGRDYEQYF
>-|TRBJ2-7|TRBV7-9|-
TGTGCCAGCAGCTTCCGTTCTTCCTACGAGCAGTACTTC
CASSFRSSYEQYF
>-|TRBJ2-3|TRBV4-2|-
TGTGCCAGCAGCCACAGCGCCACTAGCACAGATACGCAGTATTTT
CASSHSATSTDTQYF
>-|TRBJ1-2|TRBV6-4|TRBD1
TGTGCCAGCAGTTGGGACAGGTTTTCCTATGGCTACACCTTC
CASSWDRFSYGYTF
>-|TRBJ2-3|TRBV7-2|TRBD2
TGTGCCAGCAGCTTTGGACTAGCGGGAGCCGGAGATACGCAGTATTTT
CASSFGLAGAGDTQYF
>few|TRBJ2-3|TRBV4-3|TRBD2
TGCGCCAGCAGCCAAGATGGGGTAGCGGGGGTCCACACAGATACGCAGTATTTT
CASSQDGVAGVHTDTQYF
>-|TRBJ2-1|TRBV2|TRBD1
TGTGCCAGCAGCGAAGACAGGGGCGACTACAATGAGCAGTTCTTC
CASSEDRGDYNEQFF
>-|TRBJ2-3|TRBV30|TRBD2
TGTGCCTGGAGTGTACGTAGGACTAGCGGGATTGGCGATACGCAGTATTTT
CAWSVRRTSGIGDTQYF
>-|TRBJ2-1|TRBV18|-
TGTGCCAGCTCACCATTATTGGAGCAGTTCTTC
CASSPLLEQFF
>-|TRBJ2-2|TRBV10-3|TRBD1
TGTGCCATCAGCGCACAACAGGGGAGCACCGGGGAGCTGTTTTTT
CAISAQQGSTGELFF
>-|TRBJ1-2|TRBV29-1|-
TGCAGCGTTGCACAGGGAACTAACTATGGCTACACCTTC
CSVAQGTNYGYTF
>once|TRBJ1-2|TRBV5-6|TRBD1
TGTGCCAGCAGCTTGGTTACAGGGGATGGCTACACCTTC
CASSLVTGDGYTF
>once|TRBJ2-7|TRBV4-1|-
TGCGCCAGCAGCCAAAGCCCGGCCTACGAGCAGTACTTC
CASSQSPAYEQYF
>-|TRBJ2-3|TRBV4-3|-
TGCGCCAGCAGCCAAGGAAATGAAGCTTTCACAGATACGCAGTATTTT
CASSQGNEAFTDTQYF
>-|TRBJ1-6|TRBV9|TRBD1
TGTGCCAGCAGCGGAGACTTCGGGGACAGGTATAATTCACCCCTCCACTTT
CASSGDFGDRYNSPLHF
>-|TRBJ2-3|TRBV19|TRBD2
TGTGCCAGTGCTAGCGGTCCAAGCACAGATACGCAGTATTTT
CASASGPSTDTQYF
>-|TRBJ2-5|TRBV21-1|-
TGTGCCAGCAGCAAAGCTGGCAGTATGAGGGGACTACGGTTTGCGGGGGGCGAAGAGACCCAGTACTTC
CASSKAGSMRGLRFAGGEETQYF
>-|TRBJ1-3|TRBV7-2|-
TGTGCCAGCAGTTCAAACAGCGGGGACCTATCGTTT
CASSSNSGDLSF
>-|TRBJ2-1|TRBV11-3|TRBD2
TGTGCCAGCAGCCCGCGGACTAGCGGGAGGGCCCATCCCCTTTACAATGAGCAGTTCTTC
CASSPRTSGRAHPLYNEQFF
>-|TRBJ2-1|TRBV5-1|-
TGCGCCAGCAGCTTGGGGGGGGGCCCCCACAATGAGCAGTTCTTC
CASSLGGGPHNEQFF
>once|TRBJ2-3|TRBV18|-
TGTGCCAGCTCACCAGGGCAGGCCCCAGATACGCAGTATTTT
CASSPGQAPDTQYF
>-|TRBJ2-1|TRBV7-3|TRBD1
TGTGCCAGCAGCCGTGAACAAATCAGGACAGGGGGCTACAATGAGCAGTTCTTC
CASSREQIRTGGYNEQFF
>-|TRBJ1-2|TRBV9|TRBD1
TGTGCCAGCAGCGTAGCTCCTATAACCGGGACAGGGGACTACACCTTC
CASSVAPITGTGDYTF
>-|TRBJ1-5|TRBV28|TRBD1
TGTGCCAGGGTTAGAGACAGGGATGTAAATCAGCCCCAGCATTTT
CARVRDRDVNQPQHF
>once|TRBJ2-1|TRBV5-1|TRBD2
TGCGCCAGCAGCCGGGGACTAGCGGGGGGAAAAAACAATGAGCAGTTCTTC
CASSRGLAGGKNNEQFF
>once|TRBJ1-3|TRBV9|TRBD1
TGTGCCAGCAGCGTTCTCGGGACAGATGGGGACACCATATATTTT
CASSVLGTDGDTIYF
>-|TRBJ1-1|TRBV6-5|TRBD1
TGTGCCAGCAGGGGGACAGGGCTCACTGAAGCTTTCTTT
CASRGTGLTEAFF
>-|TRBJ1-3|TRBV27|-
TGTGCCAGCAGGTCTCCCGGAAACACCATATATTTT
CASRSPGNTIYF
>-|TRBJ2-7|TRBV28|TRBD1
TGTGCCAGCAGTGGTGGGACAGCGAACTCCTACGAGCAGTACTTC
CASSGGTANSYEQYF
>-|TRBJ2-7|TRBV20-1|-
TGCAGTGCAAGTGGTTTCGGACAGTCCTACGAGCAGTACTTC
CSASGFGQSYEQYF
>-|TRBJ1-1|TRBV4-1|-
TGCGCCAGCAGCCAAGCTTCCAGGTTCGAGCACCGGGGCACTGAAGCTTTCTTT
CASSQASRFEHRGTEAFF
>-|TRBJ2-7|TRBV7-2|TRBD2
TGTGCCAGCAGGGCTGGACTAGCGGGACCCTACGAGCAGTACTTC
CASRAGLAGPYEQYF
>-|TRBJ2-5|TRBV2|TRBD2
TGTGCCAGCAGTCCGGGACTAGGAGACCAAGAGACCCAGTACTTC
CASSPGLGDQETQYF
>once|TRBJ1-1|TRBV27|-
TGTGCCAGCAGAACCACGGGGAACACTGAAGCTTTCTTT
CASRTTGNTEAFF
>few|TRBJ1-2|TRBV7-9|-
TGTGCCAGCAGCTTAGCAGGGGGAGGCTACACCTTC
CASSLAGGGYTF
>few|TRBJ1-6|TRBV5-4|TRBD1
TGTGCCAGCAGCATACAGGGGAGGTCCTATAATTCACCCCTCCACTTT
CASSIQGRSYNSPLHF
>-|TRBJ1-3|TRBV7-9|-
TGTGCCAGCAGCCCGGAAACGGGGTTTGGAAACACCATATATTTT
CASSPETGFGNTIYF
>-|TRBJ2-7|TRBV6-5|TRBD1
TGTGCCAGCAGTTACGGGACAGGGAGGAGGACCTACGAGCAGTACTTC
CASSYGTGRRTYEQYF
>once|TRBJ1-5|TRBV27|-
TGTGCCAGCAGTTTTGGGCAGGGAGCGGGCCAGCCCCAGCATTTT
CASSFGQGAGQPQHF
>-|TRBJ1-1|TRBV3-1/TRBV3-2|-
TGTGCCAGCAGCCCGACAGTGAACACTGAAGCTTTCTTT
CASSPTVNTEAFF
>-|TRBJ1-2|TRBV7-3|-
TGTGCCAGCAGCTTAAAACAGGCTAACTATGGCTACACCTTC
CASSLKQANYGYTF
>-|TRBJ2-1|TRBV19|TRBD2
TGTGCCAGTTCCTGGACTAGCGGGAGTTTAAATGAGCAGTTCTTC
CASSWTSGSLNEQFF
>-|TRBJ2-5|TRBV28|-
TGTGCCAGCAGTTTTCGAGGCCTCGAGTACTTC
CASSFRGLEYF
>-|TRBJ2-1|TRBV6-5|TRBD2
TGTGCCAGCAGTTCAATGACTAGCGGAGGCAAAAATGAGCAGTTCTTC
CASSSMTSGGKNEQFF
>-|TRBJ2-5|TRBV11-2|TRBD2
TGTGCCAGCAGCTTTCTAGCGGGAGCGGGAGAGACCCAGTACTTC
CASSFLAGAGETQYF
>once|TRBJ1-1|TRBV7-9|-
TGTGCCAGCAGCTTCCCAGGACAGTCGGACACTGAAGCTTTCTTT
CASSFPGQSDTEAFF
>-|TRBJ2-3|TRBV5-6|-
TGTGCCAGCAGATTCCGAGTGGTATTTGTAGATACGCAGTATTTT
CASRFRVVFVDTQYF
>-|TRBJ1-1|TRBV19|TRBD1
TGTGCCAGTAAATTAGGGGGTTCCTTGGGACAGTCGAACACTGAAGCTTTCTTT
CASKLGGSLGQSNTEAFF
>-|TRBJ2-2|TRBV2|-
TGTGCCAGCAGTGGCCACCCTGCGTTCATCGGGGAGCTGTTTTTT
CASSGHPAFIGELFF
>-|TRBJ2-5|TRBV13|-
TGTGCCAGCAGCTTCACAGGGCAGGTAGAGACCCAGTACTTC
CASSFTGQVETQYF
>-|TRBJ1-5|TRBV7-8|-
TGTGCCAGCAGCTCCAGACAAAATCAGCCCCAGCATTTT
CASSSRQNQPQHF
>-|TRBJ1-6|TRBV5-1|TRBD1
TGCGCCAGCAGCTGGGACAGGGAAATTTCACCCCTCCACTTT
CASSWDREISPLHF
>-|TRBJ2-3|TRBV11-3|TRBD1
TGTGCCAGCAGCCAGAGACAGGGGAGCACAGATACGCAGTATTTT
CASSQRQGSTDTQYF